This passage covers 5 T cell receptor beta chains from one sample sequenced in a study of blood T cell repertoires in COVID-19. The assay was immunoSEQ multiplex PCR, and TCRdb's table has in-frame clones only and misses some. The sample consists of some 48,000 clones, 85% to 90% of them appearing once. Sequencing was performed on peripheral blood. These receptors were taken from an older woman with acute or convalescent COVID-19.

This chain links TRBV20-1 with TRBJ1-2; 8 bases match TRBD1. The J segment lost 12 bases and the V segment lost 6 bases, leaving 9 bases of the junction unmatched. The CDR3 contains 11 residues. Per germline, CDR1 DFQATT and CDR2 SNEGSKA (reference sequence). Here the CDR3 DNA reads TGCAGTGCGCAGGACAGGGCACCGGACACCTTC. This encodes CSAQDRAPDTF.

The V and J genes are TRBV27 and TRBJ2-7, with TRBD1 matching over 7 bases. The CDR3 has 15 residues. The germline V gene encodes CDR1 MNHEY and CDR2 SMNVEV (reference sequence). V dropped 5 bases and J dropped 3; count of bases not matched to a gene: 10. CDR3 loop: CASSPAGTADYEQYF. In DNA, the CDR3 is TGTGCCAGCAGTCCGGCCGGGACAGCGGACTACGAGCAGTACTTC.

This chain links TRBV5-4 with TRBJ2-6; D is uncertain. Trimming shortened V by 4 bases and J by 0 bases, and 8 bases separated the two germline ends. From germline, CDR1 is SGHNT and CDR2 YYREEE (reference sequence). The CDR3 is 15 amino acids. CDR3 DNA: TGTGCCAGCAGCCTGTTTAGCTCTGGGGCCAACGTCCTGACTTTC. Protein product: CASSLFSSGANVLTF.

In DNA, the CDR3 is TGCAGCGTTGAAGGCCCCTCGGGTAGGGGAAAAGCCTACGAGCAGTACTTC. Translation: CSVEGPSGRGKAYEQYF. The chain has TRBV29-1 and TRBJ2-7; a possible D gene is TRBD1 (5 bases). The CDR3 runs to 17 residues. Per germline, CDR1 SQVTM and CDR2 ANQGSEA. The V gene lost 1 base and the J gene lost 2 bases, with 21 bases spanning the gap.

V usage is TRBV11-2 and J usage is TRBJ1-4, with TRBD1 identical over 7 bases. The CDR3 length is 14 residues. CDR1 and CDR2 (germline): SGHAT, FQNNGV. V shed 5 bases, J shed 6 bases, and the junction held 6 bases outside the gene matches. The CDR3 spells CASSRGTDYEKLFF. The CDR3 bases are TGTGCCAGCAGCCGCGGGACAGATTATGAAAAACTGTTTTTT.